Listed below are T cell receptor beta chains from one sample, sequenced in a study of blood T cell repertoires in COVID-19. TCRdb's copy holds only in-frame clones and misses some; the assay was immunoSEQ multiplex PCR. The data contain some 360,000 clones, over 85% of them singletons. The sample comprised peripheral blood. Receptors originate from a woman aged 60-75 years with COVID-19, enrolled during active disease. Each CDR3 is given with its conserved first and last residue. D genes are given only for firm matches. Size is stated for part of the rows, as once, few or many counts, or as a class when the clone is expanded.

CDR3 DNA,CDR3 protein,clone size,V gene,D gene,J gene
TGTGCCAGCAGCTTAGCTCCGACAGGCCCGGGCACTGAAGCTTTCTTT,CASSLAPTGPGTEAFF,.,TRBV11-2,.,TRBJ1-1
TGTGCCAGCGGGACTAGCGGGGGGAGAAATGAGCAGTTCTTC,CASGTSGGRNEQFF,.,TRBV6-1,TRBD2,TRBJ2-1
TGTGCCAGCAGCTTAAACCCGCGAGGGCAGGCTTTCTTT,CASSLNPRGQAFF,.,TRBV7-3,.,TRBJ1-1
TGCGCCAGCAGCCCCCGGACAGGAACTAATGAAAAACTGTTTTTT,CASSPRTGTNEKLFF,.,TRBV5-1,TRBD1,TRBJ1-4
TGTGCCAGCCGAACAGAAACTGTGAGCGGCTACACCTTC,CASRTETVSGYTF,.,TRBV2,.,TRBJ1-2
TGTGCCAGCAGCCAATTGAGTCCCATTTTCTACGAGCAGTACTTC,CASSQLSPIFYEQYF,.,TRBV5-6,.,TRBJ2-7
TGTGCCAGCAGTTCCAGACGATCTAGCGGGGGTAGCTCCTACGAGCAGTACTTC,CASSSRRSSGGSSYEQYF,once,TRBV2,TRBD2,TRBJ2-7
TGTGCCAGCAGTTTTCTCCGGGACAGCGTGTTTTTT,CASSFLRDSVFF,.,TRBV2,TRBD1,TRBJ1-4
TGTGCCAGCAGCTTGGGCGGGGGGGTCTACAATGAGCAGTTCTTC,CASSLGGGVYNEQFF,.,TRBV11-3,TRBD2,TRBJ2-1
TGTGCCAGCACCAGACAGATTAACTATGGCTACACCTTC,CASTRQINYGYTF,.,TRBV12-3/TRBV12-4,.,TRBJ1-2
TGTGCCAGCAGCTTAGCACAGGGGATTGAAAAACTGTTTTTT,CASSLAQGIEKLFF,.,TRBV7-9,TRBD1,TRBJ1-4
TGTGCCAGCAGCCCCTATTACAGGGGGCCGGTCACCGGGGAGCTGTTTTTT,CASSPYYRGPVTGELFF,once,TRBV12-1,.,TRBJ2-2
TGTGCCAGCAGTTCGCTGGGACGGGGGATGAACACTGAAGCTTTCTTT,CASSSLGRGMNTEAFF,few,TRBV6-5,.,TRBJ1-1
TGTGCCAGCAGCCGACAGGGCCGCACCGGGGAGCTGTTTTTT,CASSRQGRTGELFF,.,TRBV2,TRBD1,TRBJ2-2
TGTGCCAGCAGCACCCGACAGGGGGTTGCCACTGAAGCTTTCTTT,CASSTRQGVATEAFF,.,TRBV5-6,TRBD1,TRBJ1-1
TGTGCCAGCAGCTTAGATCCCGGACAGGGGGGTTCACCCCTCCACTTT,CASSLDPGQGGSPLHF,few,TRBV11-2,TRBD1,TRBJ1-6
TGTGCCATCAGTGGCGTTGAACAGGGCGACAATCAGCCCCAGCATTTT,CAISGVEQGDNQPQHF,.,TRBV10-3,.,TRBJ1-5
TGCGCCAGCAGCCAAGATCCAGGGGCCCGGTGGTATGGCTACACCTTC,CASSQDPGARWYGYTF,.,TRBV4-1,.,TRBJ1-2
TGCAGCGTTGCCCGGGGAGCCGAGACCCAGTACTTC,CSVARGAETQYF,.,TRBV29-1,.,TRBJ2-5
TGCAGCGGACAGGGGGCCAGTAACGAGCAGTACTTC,CSGQGASNEQYF,.,TRBV29-1,TRBD1,TRBJ2-7
TGTGCCAGCAGTTACGGGACAGGAGGAAACACCATATATTTT,CASSYGTGGNTIYF,.,TRBV6-6,TRBD1,TRBJ1-3
TGTGCCAGCACCGGTGGGAGGCATAATTCACCCCTCCACTTT,CASTGGRHNSPLHF,once,TRBV11-2,.,TRBJ1-6
TGTGCCAGCAGTGTGGCGGACAGCTTCTTCAATCAGCCCCAGCATTTT,CASSVADSFFNQPQHF,.,TRBV2,.,TRBJ1-5
TGTGCCAGCAGCTTAGCCCTGACAGGCTCTAACTATGGCTACACCTTC,CASSLALTGSNYGYTF,.,TRBV7-2,.,TRBJ1-2
TGTGCCAGCAGTCGAGGACAGGGGGCGAACTGGGGTTTCTTT,CASSRGQGANWGFF,.,TRBV2,TRBD1,TRBJ1-1
TGTGCCAGCAGAATGGGACAGGGGGCGGACTATGGCTACACCTTC,CASRMGQGADYGYTF,.,TRBV2,TRBD1,TRBJ1-2
TGTGCCAGCAGCAGACAGGAGAATTCACCCCTCCACTTT,CASSRQENSPLHF,.,TRBV12-3/TRBV12-4,.,TRBJ1-6
TGTGCCAGCAGTTCCCCAGCGGGGCCTAAAGAGACCCAGTACTTC,CASSSPAGPKETQYF,many,TRBV6-5,TRBD2,TRBJ2-5
TGTGCCAGCTCACCGACAGGGGGTGTCACTGAAGCTTTCTTT,CASSPTGGVTEAFF,.,TRBV18,TRBD1,TRBJ1-1
TGTGCCAGCAGCTTTACCAGGGGTCGGAATAACTATGGCTACACCTTC,CASSFTRGRNNYGYTF,.,TRBV5-8,.,TRBJ1-2
TGTGCCAGCAGTTTAAGACAGGGTCATAGCAATCAGCCCCAGCATTTT,CASSLRQGHSNQPQHF,.,TRBV28,TRBD1,TRBJ1-5
TGCGCCAGCAGCCTCAGACTAGCGGGGACCTACAATGAGCAGTTCTTC,CASSLRLAGTYNEQFF,.,TRBV5-1,TRBD2,TRBJ2-1
TGTGCCACCAGCGGGGGACAGGGGGCCTACGAGCAGTACTTC,CATSGGQGAYEQYF,.,TRBV15,TRBD1,TRBJ2-7
TGTGCCAGCAGCGTAGGGCTGGGCAGGGGGCAGGGCTACACCTTC,CASSVGLGRGQGYTF,.,TRBV9,TRBD1,TRBJ1-2
TGTGCCAGCAGTTTATCGGAGAGCGACCTTAACTATGGCTACACCTTC,CASSLSESDLNYGYTF,.,TRBV28,.,TRBJ1-2
TGTGCCACCAGTGAGAGCGGCTATGGCTACACCTTC,CATSESGYGYTF,.,TRBV24-1,.,TRBJ1-2
TGTGCCAGCAGTGAAGCTTACGGGAATAATGAAGCTTTCTTT,CASSEAYGNNEAFF,.,TRBV6-1,.,TRBJ1-1
TGTGCCAGCACCTCGGGGGACAGGAGTAATTCACCCCTCCACTTT,CASTSGDRSNSPLHF,.,TRBV7-9,TRBD1,TRBJ1-6
TGTACCTGTGGACAGGGAGGTCAGCCCCAGCATTTT,CTCGQGGQPQHF,.,TRBV28,TRBD1,TRBJ1-5
TGTGCCAGCAGCCATCGGGGAGGGTTGGAGACCCAGTACTTC,CASSHRGGLETQYF,.,TRBV3-1/TRBV3-2,TRBD2,TRBJ2-5
TGCGCCAGCAGCCTAGGGACTGACGCCCGCTCTGGAAACACCATATATTTT,CASSLGTDARSGNTIYF,.,TRBV4-1,.,TRBJ1-3
TGTGCCAGCAGGGGAGAGGGGAGGTCTGGTGGCTACACCTTC,CASRGEGRSGGYTF,.,TRBV7-2,.,TRBJ1-2
TGTGCCAGCAGCCTCAGGGTTACCTATGGCTACACCTTC,CASSLRVTYGYTF,.,TRBV3-1/TRBV3-2,.,TRBJ1-2
TGTGCCAGCACCGGGAGAAGTGAAGCTTTCTTT,CASTGRSEAFF,.,TRBV27,.,TRBJ1-1
TGTGCCAGCAGCGCAGAGGCCCACACTGAAGCTTTCTTT,CASSAEAHTEAFF,.,TRBV9,.,TRBJ1-1
TGTGCCAGCTCACCCGTCGTGGGGGCCGACGAGCAGTACTTC,CASSPVVGADEQYF,.,TRBV18,.,TRBJ2-7
TGTGCCAGCAGTAGGCCCGGGGGCACTGAAGCTTTCTTT,CASSRPGGTEAFF,.,TRBV25-1,.,TRBJ1-1
TGTGCCAGCAGTTACGGGTACAGGGCCGTTAATGAAAAACTGTTTTTT,CASSYGYRAVNEKLFF,.,TRBV6-5,.,TRBJ1-4